These 21 T cell receptor beta chains share one sample of origin, sequenced in a study of blood T cell repertoires in COVID-19. Profiling relied on immunoSEQ multiplex PCR, and the TCRdb table lists in-frame clones only, not all of them. The sample shows approximately 140,000 clones, approximately 86% of them seen only once. What was sequenced was peripheral blood. These receptors came from a woman in her fifties or sixties with acute or convalescent COVID-19.

V usage is TRBV19 and J usage is TRBJ2-7; 8 bases map to TRBD2. Trimming cost V 5 bases and J 2 bases; bases outside gene matches: 8. Germline loops: CDR1 LNHDA, CDR2 SQIVND (reference sequence). This CDR3 spans 15 amino acids. The CDR3 here is CASSAVGLEPYEQYF. For the CDR3, the DNA is TGTGCCAGTAGTGCGGTGGGACTAGAACCCTACGAGCAGTACTTC.

V is TRBV25-1 and J is TRBJ1-2; TRBD1 aligns across 8 bases. CDR3 length: 16 residues. Trimming removed 1 base from V and 1 base from J; junction bases left unmatched: 5. Germline V gene lookup returns CDR1 MGHDK and CDR2 SYGVNS. The CDR3 DNA follows: TGTGCCAGCAGTGAATTCGGGACAGGAATTAACTATGGCTACACCTTC. As protein: CASSEFGTGINYGYTF.

The CDR3 bases are TGTGCCAGCAGCCCATTGTGGGGAGCGGGGAACAATGAGCAGTTCTTC. Residues: CASSPLWGAGNNEQFF. The V and J genes are TRBV7-9 and TRBJ2-1; 7 bases agree with TRBD2. The CDR3 is made up of 16 amino acids. J was trimmed by 5 bases and V by 5 bases; bases with no gene match: 12. Germline CDR1 and CDR2: SEHNR and FQNEAQ (reference sequence).

The V gene is TRBV15, the J gene TRBJ2-1; 9 bases align to TRBD1. Germline CDR1 is LNHNV and CDR2 is YYDKDF (reference sequence). The CDR3 has 19 amino acids. With V trimmed by 5 bases and J by 1 base, 15 bases remained unmatched. The CDR3 sequence: CATSPRGQGESVSYNEQFF. The CDR3 DNA sequence: TGTGCCACCAGCCCACGGGGACAGGGAGAGAGCGTATCCTACAATGAGCAGTTCTTC.

The chain combines TRBV4-1 with TRBJ1-6; D gene uncertain. The V gene's germline CDR1 is MGHRA and CDR2 YSYEKL. This CDR3 comprises 17 residues. V lost 3 bases to trimming and J lost 7 bases, with 19 bases between them. The CDR3 region is CASSQVRLEVPNSPLHF. CDR3 in DNA: TGCGCCAGCAGCCAGGTTCGCTTGGAGGTGCCAAATTCACCCCTCCACTTT.

The rearrangement joins TRBV2 to TRBJ2-1; TRBD2 agrees at 10 bases. CDR3 length equals 16 residues. The germline V gene encodes CDR1 SNHLY and CDR2 FYNNEI. With V trimmed by 8 bases and J by 7 bases, 14 bases remained unmatched. The CDR3 DNA follows: TGTGCCAGCCAAGGGCTTGCCAGCGGGGGGGCGAATGAGCAGTTCTTC. This translates into CASQGLASGGANEQFF. Full variable domain (outside the CDR3, taken from reference TRBV2 and TRBJ2-1): EPEVTQTPSHQVTQMGQEVILRCVPISNHLYFYWYRQILGQKVEFLVSFYNNEISEKSEIFDDQFSVERPDGSNFTLKIRSTKLEDSAMYFCASQGLASGGANEQFFGPGTRLTVL.

The chain carries TRBV5-1 and TRBJ2-3; TRBD1 might be the D (6 bases). V was shortened by 2 bases and J by 3 bases, with 7 bases between the two germline ends. The CDR3 has 13 amino acids. Germline-derived CDR1 and CDR2 are SGHRS and YFSETQ. CDR3 loop: CASSLQGTDTQYF. In nucleotides, the CDR3 is TGCGCCAGCAGCTTACAGGGTACAGATACGCAGTATTTT.

The chain uses TRBV11-1 and TRBJ1-4, with D possibly TRBD1 on 6 matching bases. Germline V lookup: CDR1 SGHAT, CDR2 FQDESV (reference sequence). Trimming shortened V by 4 bases and J by 8 bases, and 14 bases separated the two germline ends. The CDR3 loop spans 14 amino acids. The chain's CDR3 is CASSSPGRGEKLFF. The CDR3 DNA reads TGTGCCAGCAGCTCACCCGGTAGGGGGGAAAAACTGTTTTTT.

The V gene is TRBV6-6, the J gene TRBJ2-5; 7 nucleotides agree with TRBD2. V trimming: 7 bases; J trimming: 3 bases; junction bases outside the gene matches: 5. The CDR3 spans 13 residues. Germline CDR1 is MNHNY and CDR2 is SVGAGI (reference sequence). In nucleotides, the CDR3 is TGTGCCAGCAAGTCCAGCGGGGAAGAGACCCAGTACTTC. Residues: CASKSSGEETQYF.

This chain uses TRBV7-9 with TRBJ2-3; 14 bases are a match to TRBD2. The V gene end was trimmed by 3 bases and the J gene end by 4 bases; junction bases not matched to a gene: 3. This CDR3 spans 16 amino acids. Germline CDR1 SEHNR, CDR2 FQNEAQ (reference sequence). The CDR3 sequence: CASSLTSGGAADTQYF. For the CDR3, the DNA is TGTGCCAGCAGCTTGACTAGCGGGGGGGCTGCAGATACGCAGTATTTT.

V is TRBV16 and J is TRBJ1-2, with D hard to call. Germline V gene lookup returns CDR1 KGHSY and CDR2 FQNENV. This CDR3 has 14 amino acids. V lost 6 bases to trimming and J lost 4 bases, with 15 bases between them. CDR3 protein: CASSQEVRGYGYTF. The CDR3 coding sequence is TGTGCCAGCAGTCAGGAGGTCAGAGGCTATGGCTACACCTTC.

This sequence joins TRBV28 and TRBJ2-1, with 7 positions matching TRBD1. V lost 2 bases, J lost 8 bases, and 9 bases stayed unmatched. CDR3 length equals 15 residues. Germline assignment: CDR1 MDHEN and CDR2 SYDVKM. The CDR3 bases are TGTGCCAGCAGTTTAAGACAGGGCGCTCGAGATGAGCAGTTCTTC. Translated: CASSLRQGARDEQFF.

The genes are TRBV28 and TRBJ1-2; 12 bases agree with TRBD1. The V gene's germline CDR1 is MDHEN and CDR2 SYDVKM. The J segment lost 7 bases and the V segment lost 11 bases, leaving 11 bases of the junction unmatched. The CDR3 has 14 residues. CDR3 nucleotides: TGTGCCTGCCAACCGGGACAGGGGGCCCCTGGCTACACCTTC. Its protein is CACQPGQGAPGYTF.

The rearrangement links TRBV11-1 to TRBJ2-3; TRBD2 matches 7 bases. CDR3 length: 13 amino acids. Germline CDR1 reads SGHAT; CDR2 reads FQDESV (reference sequence). The ends lost 2 bases at V and 4 bases at J; junction bases unmatched: 0. DNA of the CDR3: TGTGCCAGCAGCTTAAGCGGGGCAGATACGCAGTATTTT. Translated: CASSLSGADTQYF.

This rearrangement joins TRBV7-2 to TRBJ1-3; 9 bases are a match to TRBD1. With 5 bases clipped from V and 2 bases from J, the junction kept 4 bases outside the gene matches. Germline CDR1 reads SGHTA; CDR2 reads FQGNSA. There are 15 residues in the CDR3. In DNA, the CDR3 is TGTGCCAGCAGCGACACAGGGGGCCCTGGAAACACCATATATTTT. It is translated as CASSDTGGPGNTIYF. The whole variable domain, filled in from reference TRBV7-2 and TRBJ1-3, reads GAGVSQSPSNKVTEKGKDVELRCDPISGHTALYWYRQSLGQGLEFLIYFQGNSAPDKSGLPSDRFSAERTGGSVSTLTIQRTQQEDSAVYLCASSDTGGPGNTIYFGEGSWLTVV.

The chain carries TRBV7-9 and TRBJ1-6; D might be TRBD1 (6 bases). This CDR3 has 17 amino acids. V shed 2 bases and J shed 7 bases, with 18 bases lying between them. The germline V gene has CDR1 SEHNR and CDR2 FQNEAQ (reference sequence). The CDR3 coding sequence is TGTGCCAGCAGCTTAAAATCTTCGGACAGAATCAATTCACCCCTCCACTTT. Translation gives CASSLKSSDRINSPLHF.

This clone was recorded a few times. The chain carries TRBV6-5 and TRBJ2-2; a possible D gene is TRBD2 (6 bases). The CDR3 runs to 14 residues. CDR1 MNHEY and CDR2 SVGAGI come from the germline V gene. V was pared by 6 bases and J by 5 bases, with 13 bases between. In DNA form, the CDR3 reads TGTGCCAGCAGGGGCCGCGGGGCGACCGGGGAGCTGTTTTTT. Translating it yields CASRGRGATGELFF.

This chain uses TRBV5-1 with TRBJ1-2; 9 bases map to TRBD1. The germline V gene has CDR1 SGHRS and CDR2 YFSETQ. Trimming took 4 bases from V and 6 from J; bases not matched to a gene: 4. The CDR3 is 13 residues long. CDR3 bases: TGCGCCAGCAGCGCGGGACAGGGCCATGGCTACACCTTC. Protein product: CASSAGQGHGYTF.

This chain connects TRBV28 to TRBJ1-1; D is unresolved. The V gene's germline CDR1 is MDHEN and CDR2 SYDVKM. This CDR3 comprises 13 residues. The V and J ends lost 6 bases and 0 bases respectively, with 8 bases between them. The DNA for the CDR3 is TGTGCCAGCAGGGGCACAGTGAACACTGAAGCTTTCTTT. This gives the protein CASRGTVNTEAFF.

The CDR3 DNA sequence: TGCGCCAGCAGCCAACACTCCCAGGGCAGCTCTGGAAACACCATATATTTT. This encodes CASSQHSQGSSGNTIYF. This rearrangement joins TRBV4-3 to TRBJ1-3; maybe TRBD1 (5 bases). The CDR3 sequence is 17 residues long. V lost 2 bases, J lost 0 bases, and 14 bases lay in between. The germline V gene has CDR1 LGHNA and CDR2 YSLEER.

Here the CDR3 reads CASSPGEYGYTF. The DNA for the CDR3 is TGTGCCAGCAGCCCGGGGGAATATGGCTACACCTTC. The rearrangement joins TRBV5-8 to TRBJ1-2; tentative D call: TRBD1 (5 bases). Between the trimmed V and J ends, which lost 4 bases and 5 bases, there was a span of 9 bases. Per the germline V gene, CDR1 is SGHTS and CDR2 is YDEGEE. The CDR3 is made up of 12 amino acids.